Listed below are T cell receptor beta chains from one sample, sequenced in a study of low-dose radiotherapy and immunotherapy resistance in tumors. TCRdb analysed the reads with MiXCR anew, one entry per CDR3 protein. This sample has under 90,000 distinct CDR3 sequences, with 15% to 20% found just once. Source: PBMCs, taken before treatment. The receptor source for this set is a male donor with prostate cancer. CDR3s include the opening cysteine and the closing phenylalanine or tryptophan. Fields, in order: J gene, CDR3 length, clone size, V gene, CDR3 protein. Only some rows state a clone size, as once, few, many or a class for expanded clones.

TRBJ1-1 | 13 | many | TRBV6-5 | CASRVRVGTEAFF
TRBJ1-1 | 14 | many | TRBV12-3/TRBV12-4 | CASSPQGGGTEAFF
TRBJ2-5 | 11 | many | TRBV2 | CASSPGKTQYF
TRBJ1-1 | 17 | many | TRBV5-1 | CASSFGPGQGGGTEAFF
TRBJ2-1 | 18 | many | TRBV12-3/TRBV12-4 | CASSFVARLAGGPVEQFF
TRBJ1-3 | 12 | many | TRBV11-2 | CASSWAGNTIYF
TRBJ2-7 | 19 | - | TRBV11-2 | CASMGSARRQGGPTYEQYF
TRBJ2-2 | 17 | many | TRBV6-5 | CASSRGTSGASTGELFF
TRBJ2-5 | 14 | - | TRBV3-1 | CASSTRASEETQYF
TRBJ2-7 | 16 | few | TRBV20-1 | CSARVQVGGGNYEQYF
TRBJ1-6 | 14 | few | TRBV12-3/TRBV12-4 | CASSIRLDNSPLHF
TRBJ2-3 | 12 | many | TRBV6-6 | CASSPSTDTQYF
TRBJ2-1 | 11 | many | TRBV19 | CASSSYNEQFF
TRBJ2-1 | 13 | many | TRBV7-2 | CASSLASDNEQFF
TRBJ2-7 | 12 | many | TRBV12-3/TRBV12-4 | CASSGDQREQYF
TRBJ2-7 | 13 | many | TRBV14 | CASSQEDSYEQYF
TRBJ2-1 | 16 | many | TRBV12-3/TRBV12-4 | CASSPYWRGDYNEQFF